This TCR beta chain was documented in a study of early T cells in non-severe SARS-CoV-2 infection. Study summary: RNA in bulk from unsorted whole blood was sequenced, and chains were unpaired.

Points from the study as a whole: The matching step, a VDJdb search, favored anti-spike CD8 responses and missed private and CD4 specificities.

This CDR3 is 13 amino acids long. Deletions cut 6 bases from V and 0 bases from J, with 7 bases between. Germline lookup yields CDR1 SEHNR and CDR2 FQNEAQ (reference sequence). Notes on this clonotype: The antigen remains unidentified.

Separate cDNA molecules each had unique molecular identifiers attached to them. TCRdb re-called the 5' RACE reads through MiXCR, storing one row per CDR3 protein. The sample lists 20,000 to 25,000 distinct CDR3 sequences, around 6% occurring once. The sample comprised whole blood. This sequence originates from an adult who was a healthcare worker with PCR-confirmed SARS-CoV-2 infection or an uninfected control (not recorded which). This chain uses TRBV7-9 with TRBJ2-3; tentative D call: TRBD2 (6 bases). In DNA form, the CDR3 reads TGTGCCAGCAGGCGGGACAGCACAGATACGCAGTATTTT. It yields the protein CASRRDSTDTQYF.